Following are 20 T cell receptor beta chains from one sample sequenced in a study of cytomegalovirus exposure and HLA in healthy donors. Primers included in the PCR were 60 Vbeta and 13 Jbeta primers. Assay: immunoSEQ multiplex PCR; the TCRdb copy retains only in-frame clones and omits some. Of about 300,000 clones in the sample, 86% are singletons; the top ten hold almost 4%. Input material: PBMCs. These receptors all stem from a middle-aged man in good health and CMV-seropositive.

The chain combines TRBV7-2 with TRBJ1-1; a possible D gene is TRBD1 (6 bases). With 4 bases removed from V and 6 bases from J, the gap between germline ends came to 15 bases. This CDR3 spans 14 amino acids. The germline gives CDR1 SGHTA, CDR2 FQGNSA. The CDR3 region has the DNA TGTGCCAGCAGCTCCCAACTACGGACAGCTGAAGCTTTCTTT. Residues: CASSSQLRTAEAFF.

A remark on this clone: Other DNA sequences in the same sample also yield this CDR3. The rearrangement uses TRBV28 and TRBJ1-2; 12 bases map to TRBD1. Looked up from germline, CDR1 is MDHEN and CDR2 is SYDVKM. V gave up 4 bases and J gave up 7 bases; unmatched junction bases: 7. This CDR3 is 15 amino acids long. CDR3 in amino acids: CASSSPGQGASGYTF. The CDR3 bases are TGTGCCAGCAGTTCACCGGGACAGGGGGCCTCTGGCTACACCTTC.

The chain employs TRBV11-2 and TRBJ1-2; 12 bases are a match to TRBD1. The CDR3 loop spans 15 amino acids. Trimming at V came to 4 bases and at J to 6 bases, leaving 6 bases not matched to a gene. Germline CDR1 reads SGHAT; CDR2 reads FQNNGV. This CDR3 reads CASSSSGTGGHGYTF. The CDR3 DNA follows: TGTGCCAGCAGCTCCTCTGGGACAGGGGGCCATGGCTACACCTTC.

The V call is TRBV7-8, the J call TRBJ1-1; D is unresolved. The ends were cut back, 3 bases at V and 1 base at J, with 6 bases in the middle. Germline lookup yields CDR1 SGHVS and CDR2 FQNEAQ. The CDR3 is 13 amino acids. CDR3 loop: CASSFAGNTEAFF. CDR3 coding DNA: TGTGCCAGCAGCTTTGCGGGGAACACTGAAGCTTTCTTT.

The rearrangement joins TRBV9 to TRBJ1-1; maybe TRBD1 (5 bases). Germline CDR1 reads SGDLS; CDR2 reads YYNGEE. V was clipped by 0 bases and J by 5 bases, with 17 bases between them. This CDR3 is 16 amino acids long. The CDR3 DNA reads TGTGCCAGCAGCGTAGGTGGTACAGGCGATGGGACTGAAGCTTTCTTT. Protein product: CASSVGGTGDGTEAFF.

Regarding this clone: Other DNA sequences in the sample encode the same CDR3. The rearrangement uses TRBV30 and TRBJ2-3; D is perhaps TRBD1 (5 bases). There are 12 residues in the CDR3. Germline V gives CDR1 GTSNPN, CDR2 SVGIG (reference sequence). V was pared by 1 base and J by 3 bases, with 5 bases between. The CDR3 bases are TGTGCCTGGAGTGCAGGGACAGATACGCAGTATTTT. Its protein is CAWSAGTDTQYF.

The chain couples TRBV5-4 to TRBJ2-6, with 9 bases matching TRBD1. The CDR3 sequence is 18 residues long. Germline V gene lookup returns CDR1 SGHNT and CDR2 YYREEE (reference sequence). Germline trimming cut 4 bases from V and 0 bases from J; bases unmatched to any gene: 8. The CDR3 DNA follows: TGTGCCAGCAGCGGAGGACAGGGGAACCCCTCTGGGGCCAACGTCCTGACTTTC. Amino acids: CASSGGQGNPSGANVLTF.

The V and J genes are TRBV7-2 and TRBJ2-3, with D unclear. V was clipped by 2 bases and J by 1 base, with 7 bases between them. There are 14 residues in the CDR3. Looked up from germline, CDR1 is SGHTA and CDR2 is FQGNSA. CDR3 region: CASSLPVRTDTQYF. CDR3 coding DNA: TGTGCCAGCAGCTTACCCGTTCGCACAGATACGCAGTATTTT.

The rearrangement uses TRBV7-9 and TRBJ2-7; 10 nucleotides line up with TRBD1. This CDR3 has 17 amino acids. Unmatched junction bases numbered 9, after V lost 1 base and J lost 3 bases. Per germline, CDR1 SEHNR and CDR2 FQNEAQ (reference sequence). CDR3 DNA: TGTGCCAGCAGCTTAGGGGGAGGGGGGACAGGGGACTACGAGCAGTACTTC. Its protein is CASSLGGGGTGDYEQYF.

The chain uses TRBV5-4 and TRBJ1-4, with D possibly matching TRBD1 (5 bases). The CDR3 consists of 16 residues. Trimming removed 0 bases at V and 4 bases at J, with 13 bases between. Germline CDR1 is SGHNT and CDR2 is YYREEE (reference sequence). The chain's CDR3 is CASSLGGGQVNEKLFF. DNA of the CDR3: TGTGCCAGCAGCTTGGGTGGCGGACAAGTTAATGAAAAACTGTTTTTT.

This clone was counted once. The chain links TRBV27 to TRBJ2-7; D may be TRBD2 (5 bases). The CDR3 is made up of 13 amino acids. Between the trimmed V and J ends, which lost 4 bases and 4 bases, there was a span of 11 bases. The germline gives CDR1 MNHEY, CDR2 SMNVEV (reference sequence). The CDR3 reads CASSYGLRYEQYF. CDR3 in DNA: TGTGCCAGCAGTTACGGACTCCGTTACGAGCAGTACTTC.

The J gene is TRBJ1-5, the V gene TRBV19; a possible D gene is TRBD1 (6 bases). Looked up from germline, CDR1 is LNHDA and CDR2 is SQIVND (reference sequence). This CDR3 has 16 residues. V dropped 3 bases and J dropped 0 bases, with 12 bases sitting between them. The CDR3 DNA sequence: TGTGCCAGTAGTATGGACAGTAGGTATAGCAATCAGCCCCAGCATTTT. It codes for CASSMDSRYSNQPQHF.

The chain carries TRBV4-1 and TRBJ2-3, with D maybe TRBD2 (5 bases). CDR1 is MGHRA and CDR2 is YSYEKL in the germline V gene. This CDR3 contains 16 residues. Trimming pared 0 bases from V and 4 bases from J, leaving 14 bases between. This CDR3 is CASSQDAGWESDTQYF. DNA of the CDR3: TGCGCCAGCAGCCAAGACGCCGGTTGGGAGTCAGATACGCAGTATTTT.

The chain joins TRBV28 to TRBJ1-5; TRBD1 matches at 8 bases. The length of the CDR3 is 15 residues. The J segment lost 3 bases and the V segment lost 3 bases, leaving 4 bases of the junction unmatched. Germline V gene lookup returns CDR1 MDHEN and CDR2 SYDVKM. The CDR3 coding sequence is TGTGCCAGCAGTTTCCAGGGGGCGAACAATCAGCCCCAGCATTTT. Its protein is CASSFQGANNQPQHF.

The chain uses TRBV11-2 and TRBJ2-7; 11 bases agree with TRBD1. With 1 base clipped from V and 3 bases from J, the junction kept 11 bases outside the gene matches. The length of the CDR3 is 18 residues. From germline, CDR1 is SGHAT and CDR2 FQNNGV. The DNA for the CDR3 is TGTGCCAGCAGCTTAGTCAAGCGGGACAGGGGGACGGGCTACGAGCAGTACTTC. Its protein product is CASSLVKRDRGTGYEQYF.

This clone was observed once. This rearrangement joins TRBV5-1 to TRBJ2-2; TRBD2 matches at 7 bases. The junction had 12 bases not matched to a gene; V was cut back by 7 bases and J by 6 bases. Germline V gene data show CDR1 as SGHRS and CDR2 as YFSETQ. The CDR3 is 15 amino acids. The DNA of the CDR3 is TGCGCCAGCGGCCCAGGGCGGGAGATATCCGGGGAGCTGTTTTTT. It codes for CASGPGREISGELFF.

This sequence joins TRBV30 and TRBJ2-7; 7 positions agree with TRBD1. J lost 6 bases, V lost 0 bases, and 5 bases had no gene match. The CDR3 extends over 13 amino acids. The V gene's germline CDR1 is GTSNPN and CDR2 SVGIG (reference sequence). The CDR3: CAWSVYAGGEQYF. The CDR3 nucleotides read TGTGCCTGGAGTGTATACGCAGGGGGCGAGCAGTACTTC.

The CDR3 protein is CASTPTGFVQPQHF. DNA for the CDR3: TGTGCCAGCACCCCGACAGGGTTTGTGCAGCCCCAGCATTTT. J is TRBJ1-5 and V is TRBV28; TRBD1 matches 7 bases. V was clipped by 7 bases and J by 7 bases; unmatched bases: 10. The CDR3 runs 14 residues. CDR1 and CDR2 (germline): MDHEN, SYDVKM.

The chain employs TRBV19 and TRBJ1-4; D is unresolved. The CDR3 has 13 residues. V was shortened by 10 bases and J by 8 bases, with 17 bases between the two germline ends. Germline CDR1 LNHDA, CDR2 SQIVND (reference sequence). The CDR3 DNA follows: TGTGCCACCGCCACGGCCGTGCGGGAAAAACTGTTTTTT. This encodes CATATAVREKLFF. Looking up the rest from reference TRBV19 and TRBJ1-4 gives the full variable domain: DGGITQSPKYLFRKEGQNVTLSCEQNLNHDAMYWYRQDPGQGLRLIYYSQIVNDFQKGDIAEGYSVSREKKESFPLTVTSAQKNPTAFYLCATATAVREKLFFGSGTQLSVL.

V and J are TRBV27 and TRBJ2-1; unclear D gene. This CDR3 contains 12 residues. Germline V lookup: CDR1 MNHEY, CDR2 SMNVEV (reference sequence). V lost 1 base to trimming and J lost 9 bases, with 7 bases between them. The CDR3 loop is CASSLLGSEQFF. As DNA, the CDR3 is TGTGCCAGCAGTTTATTGGGCAGTGAGCAGTTCTTC.